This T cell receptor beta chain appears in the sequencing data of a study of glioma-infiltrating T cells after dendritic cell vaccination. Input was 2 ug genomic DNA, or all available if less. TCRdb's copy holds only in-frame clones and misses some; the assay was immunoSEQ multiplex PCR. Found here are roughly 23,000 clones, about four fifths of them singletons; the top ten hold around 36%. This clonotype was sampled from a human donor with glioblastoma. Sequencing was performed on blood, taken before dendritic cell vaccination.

CDR3 protein: CASSLGLAGNTDTQYF. The CDR3 nucleotides read TGTGCCAGCAGCTTAGGGTTAGCGGGAAACACAGATACGCAGTATTTT. V and J are TRBV7-2 and TRBJ2-3, with 8 bases fitting TRBD2. Trimming removed 1 base from V and 2 bases from J; junction bases left unmatched: 5. From germline, CDR1 is SGHTA and CDR2 FQGNSA. This CDR3 is 16 amino acids long.